The 5 T cell receptor beta chains reported below all come from one sample, sequenced in a study of T-cell memory formation after mild COVID-19. From the 5' RACE reads, TCRdb called clonotypes with MiXCR, one entry per CDR3 protein. The sample consists of about 300,000 distinct CDR3 sequences, just under 20% of them appearing once. The specimen sequenced was PBMCs or a T cell subset sorted from them (not recorded which). The receptors were sampled from a young man who had mild COVID-19 (a few samples of this study predate the infection). Cell type and time point are not known.

This clonotype was observed at least ten times. This chain joins TRBV19 and TRBJ2-5, with TRBD1 identical over 9 bases. The V gene end was trimmed by 2 bases and the J gene end by 4 bases; junction bases not matched to a gene: 2. CDR1 is LNHDA and CDR2 is SQIVND in the germline V gene (reference sequence). CDR3 size: 14 residues. Written as DNA, the CDR3 is TGTGCCAGTAGTATAACAGGGGGCGGAGAGACCCAGTACTTC. Encoded protein: CASSITGGGETQYF.

The chain is built from TRBV3-1 and TRBJ2-7; the D gene could be TRBD1 or TRBD2 (5 bases each). The CDR3 covers 16 residues. Germline lookup yields CDR1 LGHDT and CDR2 YNNKEL (reference sequence). V was clipped by 4 bases and J by 0 bases, with 16 bases between them. The CDR3 spells CASSPYTGTVSYEQYF. CDR3 bases: TGTGCCAGCAGCCCTTATACCGGGACGGTCTCCTACGAGCAGTACTTC.

The V call is TRBV24-1, the J call TRBJ2-5, with D hard to call. CDR1 is KGHDR and CDR2 is SFDVKD in the germline V gene. CDR3 length: 11 residues. Trimming took 1 base from V and 9 from J, leaving 5 bases between them. CDR3 nucleotide sequence: TGTGCCACCAGTGATTTCCGGTCCCAGTACTTC. This codes for CATSDFRSQYF.

This clonotype came up a few times. The chain carries TRBV20-1 and TRBJ2-3; TRBD1 might be the D (5 bases). V was cut by 5 bases and J by 1 base, with 13 bases left in between. From germline, CDR1 is DFQATT and CDR2 SNEGSKA (reference sequence). The CDR3 covers 14 residues. For the CDR3, the DNA is TGCAGTGCTTCCCCAGGGTTTCGCACAGATACGCAGTATTTT. Protein product: CSASPGFRTDTQYF.

This clonotype was seen only a few times. The gene calls are TRBV28 and TRBJ2-7, with 9 bases identical to TRBD2. Germline trimming cut 7 bases from V and 3 bases from J; bases unmatched to any gene: 7. Germline V gene data show CDR1 as MDHEN and CDR2 as SYDVKM. The CDR3 spans 14 residues. The CDR3 region has the DNA TGTGCCAGCAAGAGCGGGGGGCACCGCTACGAGCAGTACGTC. This translates into CASKSGGHRYEQYV.